This is a list of T cell receptor beta chains from one sample in a study of T-cell reconstitution after alpha-beta-depleted transplantation in children. TCRdb re-derived calls from the PCR reads in MiXCR, one entry per CDR3 protein. The sample has about 610,000 distinct CDR3 sequences, about 10% seen once. The material was PBMCs from the stem cell graft donor, obtained from the stem cell graft. These receptors all come from a human donor who donated a stem cell graft to a child with acute myeloid leukemia. Both conserved end residues are part of each CDR3. Each record gives: D gene, V gene, J gene, clone size, CDR3 protein, CDR3 DNA. A D gene is named only where the DNA matches it firmly. Size is omitted from some rows. Given values are once, few, many or a class for expanded clones.

d_call: TRBD1
v_call: TRBV2
j_call: TRBJ2-5
clone_size: .
cdr3_aa: CASSGQGKQTQYF
cdr3_nt: TGTGCCAGCAGTGGACAGGGGAAGCAGACCCAGTACTTC

d_call: .
v_call: TRBV7-2
j_call: TRBJ1-6
clone_size: .
cdr3_aa: CASSLGPLGNSPLHF
cdr3_nt: TGTGCCAGCAGCCTAGGGCCTCTGGGGAATTCACCCCTCCACTTT

d_call: .
v_call: TRBV20-1
j_call: TRBJ1-2
clone_size: many
cdr3_aa: CSAYRVNYGYTF
cdr3_nt: TGCAGTGCTTACAGGGTAAACTATGGCTACACCTTC

d_call: .
v_call: TRBV28
j_call: TRBJ2-1
clone_size: many
cdr3_aa: CASSLRSEQFF
cdr3_nt: TGTGCCAGCAGTCTGAGGAGTGAGCAGTTCTTC

d_call: .
v_call: TRBV7-2
j_call: TRBJ1-3
clone_size: .
cdr3_aa: CASSQTGRPGNTIYF
cdr3_nt: TGTGCCAGCAGCCAAACAGGGAGGCCCGGAAACACCATATATTTT

d_call: .
v_call: TRBV25-1
j_call: TRBJ1-1
clone_size: few
cdr3_aa: CASSTRTDSWGTEAFF
cdr3_nt: TGTGCCAGCAGTACCCGGACGGACAGTTGGGGTACTGAAGCTTTCTTT

d_call: TRBD1
v_call: TRBV30
j_call: TRBJ2-7
clone_size: .
cdr3_aa: CAWMLGTGGTGAYEQYF
cdr3_nt: TGTGCCTGGATGTTGGGGACAGGGGGAACAGGAGCCTACGAGCAGTACTTC

d_call: TRBD1
v_call: TRBV7-8
j_call: TRBJ1-1
clone_size: many
cdr3_aa: CASSLGTGMNTEAFF
cdr3_nt: TGTGCCAGCAGCTTAGGGACAGGGATGAACACTGAAGCTTTCTTT

d_call: .
v_call: TRBV5-1
j_call: TRBJ2-6
clone_size: few
cdr3_aa: CASSYTRGTGANVLTF
cdr3_nt: TGCGCCAGCAGCTACACACGAGGGACTGGGGCCAACGTCCTGACTTTC

d_call: .
v_call: TRBV7-2
j_call: TRBJ1-1
clone_size: many
cdr3_aa: CASSLDIRVAEAFF
cdr3_nt: TGTGCCAGCAGCTTAGACATCAGGGTGGCTGAAGCTTTCTTT

d_call: .
v_call: TRBV5-1
j_call: TRBJ2-3
clone_size: many
cdr3_aa: CASSPNSRGDTQYF
cdr3_nt: TGCGCCAGCAGCCCTAATTCCCGAGGCGATACGCAGTATTTT

d_call: .
v_call: TRBV5-4
j_call: TRBJ2-7
clone_size: few
cdr3_aa: CASSFTGVDEQYF
cdr3_nt: TGTGCCAGCAGCTTTACGGGGGTGGACGAGCAGTACTTC

d_call: .
v_call: TRBV15
j_call: TRBJ2-5
clone_size: .
cdr3_aa: CATSRAPGQGRETQYF
cdr3_nt: TGTGCCACCAGCAGAGCCCCCGGGCAGGGGAGGGAGACCCAGTACTTC

d_call: .
v_call: TRBV29-1
j_call: TRBJ2-3
clone_size: .
cdr3_aa: CSVEGAGRSTDTQYF
cdr3_nt: TGCAGCGTTGAAGGGGCGGGGAGGAGCACAGATACGCAGTATTTT

d_call: .
v_call: TRBV18
j_call: TRBJ1-1
clone_size: .
cdr3_aa: CASSPDTNTEAFF
cdr3_nt: TGTGCCAGCTCACCAGACACGAACACTGAAGCTTTCTTT

d_call: .
v_call: TRBV14
j_call: TRBJ1-2
clone_size: few
cdr3_aa: CASSLRSGSFNYGYTF
cdr3_nt: TGTGCCAGCAGCCTTAGATCGGGGTCGTTTAACTATGGCTACACCTTC

d_call: .
v_call: TRBV5-1
j_call: TRBJ1-5
clone_size: many
cdr3_aa: CASSFGEVGQPQHF
cdr3_nt: TGCGCCAGCAGCTTCGGTGAGGTGGGCCAGCCCCAGCATTTT

d_call: .
v_call: TRBV27
j_call: TRBJ2-7
clone_size: .
cdr3_aa: CASSPSGTWEQYF
cdr3_nt: TGTGCCAGCAGCCCTTCCGGGACTTGGGAGCAGTACTTC

d_call: .
v_call: TRBV29-1
j_call: TRBJ1-1
clone_size: .
cdr3_aa: CSVAETSATEAFF
cdr3_nt: TGCAGCGTGGCTGAAACGAGTGCCACTGAAGCTTTCTTT

d_call: TRBD1
v_call: TRBV28
j_call: TRBJ1-1
clone_size: .
cdr3_aa: CASRTGGGEAFF
cdr3_nt: TGTGCCAGCCGAACAGGGGGCGGAGAAGCTTTCTTT

d_call: .
v_call: TRBV12-3/TRBV12-4
j_call: TRBJ1-1
clone_size: many
cdr3_aa: CASRMRRATTEAFF
cdr3_nt: TGTGCCAGCAGAATGAGAAGGGCTACCACTGAAGCTTTCTTT

d_call: .
v_call: TRBV6-5
j_call: TRBJ2-1
clone_size: few
cdr3_aa: CASSYSWGRRNEQFF
cdr3_nt: TGTGCCAGCAGTTACTCTTGGGGGAGGCGCAATGAGCAGTTCTTC

d_call: TRBD2
v_call: TRBV7-2
j_call: TRBJ2-2
clone_size: many
cdr3_aa: CASSTRTSGRGTGELFF
cdr3_nt: TGTGCCAGCAGCACCCGGACTAGCGGGAGAGGAACCGGGGAGCTGTTTTTT

d_call: TRBD2
v_call: TRBV20-1
j_call: TRBJ2-1
clone_size: .
cdr3_aa: CSARDRRLTSQQFF
cdr3_nt: TGCAGTGCTAGAGATCGCCGTTTGACTAGCCAGCAGTTCTTC

d_call: .
v_call: TRBV9
j_call: TRBJ1-2
clone_size: .
cdr3_aa: CASSPGEANYGYTF
cdr3_nt: TGTGCCAGCAGCCCGGGGGAGGCTAACTATGGCTACACCTTC

d_call: .
v_call: TRBV7-3
j_call: TRBJ1-1
clone_size: .
cdr3_aa: CASSSESGWTEAFF
cdr3_nt: TGTGCCAGCAGCTCCGAATCAGGGTGGACTGAAGCTTTCTTT